Described below is a single TCR beta chain sequence and its context. This clone came up once. Its binding antigen is unknown. Per-nucleotide qualities are absent, and no much larger clonotype sits a single base away. CDR1 and CDR2 are drawn from the germline V gene: MDHEN, SYDVKM. Inclusive of the bounding cysteine and phenylalanine, the CDR3 is 16 residues long. Of the read, only the CDR3 DNA is kept; its 48 bases are in frame from base 1. V loses 5 bases at its end and J loses 1 base; junction bases beyond the gene matches: 8. This sample is part of a study of siplizumab effects on memory and regulatory T cells (dated by TCRdb to the late 2010s). Regarding the study in general: The effect of the anti-CD2 antibody siplizumab on alloreactive T-cell subsets was examined in allogeneic mixed lymphocyte reactions constructed from human PBMCs. Paper-wide results and their limitations: Because sequences at frequencies below about 10^-5 were poorly captured, only a minor fraction of alloreactive clones could be mapped back to unstimulated subsets. Of the alloreactive CD4+ clones that could be mapped, the Treg-derived share averaged approximately 67% with siplizumab compared with 25% to 30% in control reactions. The suppressive function of proliferating Tregs from siplizumab cultures was not functionally confirmed. For roughly 75-96% of proliferating CD4+ or CD8+ clones, no naive or memory phenotype could be assigned. Unstimulated naive T cells appeared to be more diverse than memory T cells, and naive cells seemed to make a substantial contribution to the alloresponse. The cumulative frequency of alloreactive sequences traceable to unstimulated CD4+ memory T cells was significantly reduced by siplizumab.

Sorted unstimulated T cells and proliferating T cells recovered from mixed lymphocyte reactions underwent TCRbeta CDR3 sequencing. Fresh whole blood from fewer than 11 HLA-typed healthy donors was used to isolate PBMCs. Libraries were prepared through the immunoSEQ multiplex PCR assay. Some 1.1 x 10^5 TCR templates per sample were assayed by the deep sequencing platform. Genomic DNA extracted from sorted T cells was used for TCRbeta CDR3 sequencing. The paper's processing steps were these. The R programming language was used for clonal analysis of TCRbeta CDR3 data. Comparing unstimulated samples against CFSE-low samples taken after the reaction was how alloreactive CD4+ and CD8+ clones were defined. Regulatory or non-regulatory origin of alloreactive CD4+ clones was assigned by matching sequences to the sorted unstimulated Treg and non-Treg repertoires. Entries here come from immuneACCESS through TCRdb and include only in-frame sequences with V and J called. Some clones fail to appear in such tables; in the studies checked, an unresolved V gene covers under half of the shortfall, and the cause of the remainder is unknown. The DNA was the basis for D and trimming; V, J and clone size are from that table. The sample has over 85,000 clones on record, about 93% of them singletons. The ten top clones hold 1% to 1.3% of the sample.

The sample was CD4+ T cells sorted from blood. The chain links TRBV28 with TRBJ2-5, and 9 junction bases match TRBD1. This clonotype was obtained from a human donor in good health. CDR3 loop: CASSRPGTGIQETQYF. The sequence in DNA is TGTGCCAGCAGTCGACCCGGGACAGGGATCCAAGAGACCCAGTACTTC.